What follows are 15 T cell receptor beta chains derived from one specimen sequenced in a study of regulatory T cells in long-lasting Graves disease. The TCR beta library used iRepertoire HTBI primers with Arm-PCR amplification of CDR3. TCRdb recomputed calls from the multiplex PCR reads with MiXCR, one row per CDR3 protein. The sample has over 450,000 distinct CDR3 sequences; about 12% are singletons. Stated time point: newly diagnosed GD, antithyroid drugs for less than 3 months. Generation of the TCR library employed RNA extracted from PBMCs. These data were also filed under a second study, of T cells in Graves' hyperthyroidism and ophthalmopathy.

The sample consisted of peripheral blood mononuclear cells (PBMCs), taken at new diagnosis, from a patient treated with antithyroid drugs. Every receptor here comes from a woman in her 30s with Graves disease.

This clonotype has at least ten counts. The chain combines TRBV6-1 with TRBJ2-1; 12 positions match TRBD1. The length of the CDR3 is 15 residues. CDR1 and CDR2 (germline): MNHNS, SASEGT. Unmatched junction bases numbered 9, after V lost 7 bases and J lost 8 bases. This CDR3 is CASTQGTGGVDEQFF. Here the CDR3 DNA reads TGTGCCAGCACCCAAGGGACAGGGGGCGTGGATGAGCAGTTCTTC.

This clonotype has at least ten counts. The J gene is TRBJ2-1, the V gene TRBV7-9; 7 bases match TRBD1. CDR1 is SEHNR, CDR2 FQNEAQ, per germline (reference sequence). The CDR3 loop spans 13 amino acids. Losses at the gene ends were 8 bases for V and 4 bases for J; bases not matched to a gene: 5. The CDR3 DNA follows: TGTGCCAGCGGACAGGAGATTTACAATGAGCAGTTCTTC. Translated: CASGQEIYNEQFF.

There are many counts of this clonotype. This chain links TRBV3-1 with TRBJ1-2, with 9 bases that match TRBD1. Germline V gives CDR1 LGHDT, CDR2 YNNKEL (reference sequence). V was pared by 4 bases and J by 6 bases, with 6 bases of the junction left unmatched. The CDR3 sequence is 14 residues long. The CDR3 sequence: CASSRGTGSNGYTF. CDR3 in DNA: TGTGCCAGCAGCCGCGGGACAGGGAGCAATGGCTACACCTTC.

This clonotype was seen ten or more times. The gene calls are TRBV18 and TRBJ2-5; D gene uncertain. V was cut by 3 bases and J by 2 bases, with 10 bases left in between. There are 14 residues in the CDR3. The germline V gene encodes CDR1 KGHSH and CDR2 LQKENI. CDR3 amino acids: CASSPSVRQETQYF. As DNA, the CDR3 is TGTGCCAGCTCACCGTCGGTCAGACAAGAGACCCAGTACTTC.

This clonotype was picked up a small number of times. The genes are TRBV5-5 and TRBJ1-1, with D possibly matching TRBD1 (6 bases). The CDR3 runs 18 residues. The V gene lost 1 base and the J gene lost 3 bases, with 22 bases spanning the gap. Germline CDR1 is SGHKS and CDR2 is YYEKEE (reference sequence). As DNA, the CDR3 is TGTGCCAGCAGCTTGCGTGGGGGCGGGCAGGGAAGGGACACTGAAGCTTTCTTT. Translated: CASSLRGGGQGRDTEAFF.

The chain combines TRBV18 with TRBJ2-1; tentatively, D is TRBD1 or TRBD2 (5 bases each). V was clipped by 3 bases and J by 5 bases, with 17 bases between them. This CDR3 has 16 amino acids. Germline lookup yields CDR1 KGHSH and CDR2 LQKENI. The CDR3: CASSPPGRGLDNEQFF. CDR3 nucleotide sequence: TGTGCCAGCTCACCTCCGGGACGCGGACTTGACAATGAGCAGTTCTTC.

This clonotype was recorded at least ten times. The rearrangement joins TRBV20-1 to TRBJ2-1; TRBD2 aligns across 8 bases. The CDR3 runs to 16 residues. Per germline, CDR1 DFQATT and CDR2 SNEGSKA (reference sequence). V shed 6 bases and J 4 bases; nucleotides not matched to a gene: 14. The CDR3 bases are TGCAGTGCGACCTCCGGCGGGAGGTACCCTTACAATGAGCAGTTCTTC. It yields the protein CSATSGGRYPYNEQFF.

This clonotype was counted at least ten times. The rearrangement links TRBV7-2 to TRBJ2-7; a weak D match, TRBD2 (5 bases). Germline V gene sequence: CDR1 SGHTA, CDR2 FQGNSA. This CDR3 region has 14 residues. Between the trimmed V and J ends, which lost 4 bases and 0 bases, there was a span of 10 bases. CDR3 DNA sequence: TGTGCCAGCAGCTCGAGCGGCCCCTCCTACGAGCAGTACTTC. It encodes CASSSSGPSYEQYF. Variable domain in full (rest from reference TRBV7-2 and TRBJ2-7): GAGVSQSPSNKVTEKGKDVELRCDPISGHTALYWYRQSLGQGLEFLIYFQGNSAPDKSGLPSDRFSAERTGGSVSTLTIQRTQQEDSAVYLCASSSSGPSYEQYFGPGTRLTVT.

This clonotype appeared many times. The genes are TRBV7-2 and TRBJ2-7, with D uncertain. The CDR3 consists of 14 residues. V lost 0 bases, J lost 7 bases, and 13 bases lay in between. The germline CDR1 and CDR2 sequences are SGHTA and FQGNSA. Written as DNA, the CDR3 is TGTGCCAGCAGCTTAGCCTCAGGCCTTCGGGAGCAGTACTTC. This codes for CASSLASGLREQYF.

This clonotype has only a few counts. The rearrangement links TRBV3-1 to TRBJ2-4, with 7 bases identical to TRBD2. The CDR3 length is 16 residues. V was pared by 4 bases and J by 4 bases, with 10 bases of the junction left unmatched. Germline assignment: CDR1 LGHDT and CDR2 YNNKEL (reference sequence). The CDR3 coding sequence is TGTGCCAGCAGCCGCGGGGGAGGGGCACGAAAAAACATTCAGTACTTC. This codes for CASSRGGGARKNIQYF.

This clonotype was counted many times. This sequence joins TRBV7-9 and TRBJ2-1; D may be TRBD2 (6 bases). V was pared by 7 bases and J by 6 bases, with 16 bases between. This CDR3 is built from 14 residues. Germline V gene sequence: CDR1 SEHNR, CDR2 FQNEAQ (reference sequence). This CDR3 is CASTFLAAGNEQFF. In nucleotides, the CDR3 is TGTGCCAGCACCTTCCTTGCAGCGGGCAATGAGCAGTTCTTC.

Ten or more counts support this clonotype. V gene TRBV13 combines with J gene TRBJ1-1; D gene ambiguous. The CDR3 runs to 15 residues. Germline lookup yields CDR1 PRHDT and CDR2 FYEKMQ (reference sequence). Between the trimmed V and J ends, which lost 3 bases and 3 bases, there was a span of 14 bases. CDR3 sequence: CASSFRTQVDTEAFF. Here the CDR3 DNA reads TGTGCCAGCAGCTTCCGCACCCAAGTAGACACTGAAGCTTTCTTT.

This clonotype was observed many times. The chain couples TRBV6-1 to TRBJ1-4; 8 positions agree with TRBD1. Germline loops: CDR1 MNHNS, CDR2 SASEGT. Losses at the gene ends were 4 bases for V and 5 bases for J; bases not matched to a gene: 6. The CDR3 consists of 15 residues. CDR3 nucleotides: TGTGCCAGCAGTGGCGGACAGGGTAACAATGAAAAACTGTTTTTT. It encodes CASSGGQGNNEKLFF.

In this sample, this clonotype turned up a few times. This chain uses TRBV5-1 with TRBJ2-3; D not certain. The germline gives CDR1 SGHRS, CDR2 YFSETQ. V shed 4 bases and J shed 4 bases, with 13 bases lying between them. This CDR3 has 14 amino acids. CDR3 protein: CASSVVVRPDTQYF. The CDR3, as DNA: TGCGCCAGCAGCGTTGTGGTACGCCCAGATACGCAGTATTTT.

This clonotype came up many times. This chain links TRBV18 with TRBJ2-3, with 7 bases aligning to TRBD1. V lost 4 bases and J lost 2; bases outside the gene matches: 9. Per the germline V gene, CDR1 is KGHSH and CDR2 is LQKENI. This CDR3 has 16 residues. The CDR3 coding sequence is TGTGCCAGCTCACGACGGGGACAGTACCTCACAGATACGCAGTATTTT. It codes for CASSRRGQYLTDTQYF. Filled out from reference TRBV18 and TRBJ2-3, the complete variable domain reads NAGVMQNPRHLVRRRGQEARLRCSPMKGHSHVYWYRQLPEEGLKFMVYLQKENIIDESGMPKERFSAEFPKEGPSILRIQQVVRGDSAAYFCASSRRGQYLTDTQYFGPGTRLTVL.